This TCR beta chain came from a study of T-cell reconstitution after alpha-beta-depleted transplantation in children. In this sample, this clonotype turned up a few times. Unique molecular identifiers were incorporated into the prepared TCRbeta library. TCRdb fed the PCR reads into MiXCR, producing one record per CDR3 protein. The sample contains hundreds of thousands of distinct CDR3 sequences, around 16% of which appear only once. The CDR3 runs to 14 residues. Trimming left V 0 bases short and J 4 bases short, with 13 bases between. In germline, CDR1 is SQVTM, CDR2 ANQGSEA. The source was PBMCs from the stem cell graft donor, collected from the stem cell graft. V is TRBV29-1 and J is TRBJ2-7, with D unclear. The receptor was derived from a human donor who donated a stem cell graft to a child with acute myeloid leukemia. CDR3 DNA sequence: TGCAGCGTTGAAGATCAAGTGGGCCGGTACGAGCAGTACTTC. Its protein product is CSVEDQVGRYEQYF.